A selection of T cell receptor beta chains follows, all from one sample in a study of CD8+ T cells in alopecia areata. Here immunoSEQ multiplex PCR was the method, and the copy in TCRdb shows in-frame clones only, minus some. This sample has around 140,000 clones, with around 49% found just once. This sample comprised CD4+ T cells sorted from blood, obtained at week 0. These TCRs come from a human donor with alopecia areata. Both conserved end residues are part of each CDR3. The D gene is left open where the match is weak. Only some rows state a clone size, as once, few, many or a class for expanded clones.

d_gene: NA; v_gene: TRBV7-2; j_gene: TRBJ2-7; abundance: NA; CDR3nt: TGTGCCAGCAGCTTAGATGGCATAACCTACGAGCAGTACTTC; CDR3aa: CASSLDGITYEQYF
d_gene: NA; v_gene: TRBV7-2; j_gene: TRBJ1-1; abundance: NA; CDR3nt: TGTGCCAGCAGCTTATCCTGGGCGCTCGACACTGAAGCTTTCTTT; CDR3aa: CASSLSWALDTEAFF
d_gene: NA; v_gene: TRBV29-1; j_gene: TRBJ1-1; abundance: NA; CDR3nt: TGCAGCGTTCATGGATTGAACACTGAAGCTTTCTTT; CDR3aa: CSVHGLNTEAFF
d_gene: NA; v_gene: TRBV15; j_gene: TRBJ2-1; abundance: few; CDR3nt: TGTGCCGCGGGATCCTACAATGAGCAGTTCTTC; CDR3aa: CAAGSYNEQFF
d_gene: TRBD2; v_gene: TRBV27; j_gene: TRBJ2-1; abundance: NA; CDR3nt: TGTGCCAGCTACCCACTGACCGGGACTAGCGGTTCCTACAATGAGCAGTTCTTC; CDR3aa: CASYPLTGTSGSYNEQFF
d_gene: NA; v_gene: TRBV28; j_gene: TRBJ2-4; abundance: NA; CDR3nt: TGTGCCAGCAGATCGGGCGGAATGGTAAACATTCAGTACTTC; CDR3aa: CASRSGGMVNIQYF
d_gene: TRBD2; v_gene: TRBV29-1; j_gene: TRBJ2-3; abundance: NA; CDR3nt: TGCAGCGTTGAACCATCGACCGGGGGGACTAGCGGCACAGATACGCAGTATTTT; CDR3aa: CSVEPSTGGTSGTDTQYF
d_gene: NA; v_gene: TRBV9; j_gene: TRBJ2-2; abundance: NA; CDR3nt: TGTGCCAGCATGGGGGGAGCTCGAACCGGGGAGCTGTTTTTT; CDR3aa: CASMGGARTGELFF
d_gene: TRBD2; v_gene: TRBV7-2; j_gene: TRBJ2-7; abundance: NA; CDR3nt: TGTGCCAGCATTAAGTCCAGCGGGAGGGCGGGGGAGCAGTACTTC; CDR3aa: CASIKSSGRAGEQYF
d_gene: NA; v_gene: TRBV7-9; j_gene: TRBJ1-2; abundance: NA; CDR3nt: TGTGCCAGCAGCGCCACGGGCGTCGGGGGCTACACCTTC; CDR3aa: CASSATGVGGYTF
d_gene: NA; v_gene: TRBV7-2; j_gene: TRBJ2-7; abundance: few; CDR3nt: TGTGCCAGCAGCCCAAGAGGAGGGCTCTACGAGCAGTACTTC; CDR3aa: CASSPRGGLYEQYF
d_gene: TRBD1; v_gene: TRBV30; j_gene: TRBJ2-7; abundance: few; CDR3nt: TGTGCCTGGAGCTCGGGACAGGGTAACGACGAGCAGTACTTC; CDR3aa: CAWSSGQGNDEQYF
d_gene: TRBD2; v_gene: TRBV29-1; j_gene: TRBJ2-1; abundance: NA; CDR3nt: TGCAGCGTCGATACTAGCGGGAGGGCCTCCTACAATGAGCAGTTCTTC; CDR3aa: CSVDTSGRASYNEQFF
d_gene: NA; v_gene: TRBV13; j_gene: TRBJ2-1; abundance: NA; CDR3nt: TGTGCCAGCAGCTTGGGGTGGTGGAAAAACAATGAGCAGTTCTTC; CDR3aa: CASSLGWWKNNEQFF